This T cell receptor (beta chain) was obtained from a study of vaccination and CD4 T cells after COVID-19. Looking at the study overall: Six men and four women formed the convalescents, two being Hispanic. Timing of post-vaccine sample collection was a median about 79 days after dose two, with a range of 14 to 241. Study results and caveats: The authors identified 304 of 307 vaccine-specific clones in convalescent patients as spike mono-reactive.

The time point was: late sampling 161 to 241 days after vaccination in a few convalescent patients. Treatment defined: roughly 10-day PBMC culture with coronavirus spike peptide pools or control peptides (ViraFEST assay). ViraFEST used peptide pools to expand antigen-specific T cells, then sequenced TCRs. In this sample, this clonotype turned up a few times. Antigen unknown. CDR1 and CDR2 from the germline V gene are MDHEN and SYDVKM. The CDR3 is 15 amino acids. The ends lost 5 bases at V and 0 bases at J; junction bases unmatched: 5. Sequencing of cultured CD4+ T cell DNA used the Oncomine TCR Beta short-read assay. TCRdb passed the PCR reads through MiXCR, listing each CDR3 protein once. Of 20,000 to 25,000 distinct CDR3 sequences detected, roughly 50% appear once; the ten largest clones hold 10% to 15%.

The starting material was CD4+ T cells from blood, cultured in vitro, obtained about 7 months after SARS-CoV-2 vaccination. The chain carries TRBV28 and TRBJ2-3; 7 positions match TRBD2. The clonotype was recovered from a human donor who had recovered from COVID-19. The CDR3 region has the DNA TGTGCCAGCAGTCTAAGCGGGACTAGCACAGATACGCAGTATTTT. Translating it yields CASSLSGTSTDTQYF. The full variable domain, its missing parts supplied by reference TRBV28 and TRBJ2-3, is DVKVTQSSRYLVKRTGEKVFLECVQDMDHENMFWYRQDPGLGLRLIYFSYDVKMKEKGDIPEGYSVSREKKERFSLILESASTNQTSMYLCASSLSGTSTDTQYFGPGTRLTVL.